Each of the 6 T cell receptor beta chains below was sequenced from the same sample in a study of post-analysis software for immune sequencing data. Regarding the study as a whole: Five or six TRBV segments, TRBV5-6, TRBV5-1 and TRBV20-1 among them, were found more frequent in patients than controls.

Unique-molecular-identifier-tagged TCR beta cDNA libraries were used. MiXCR, run by TCRdb on the PCR reads, gives a single entry per CDR3 protein. Of hundreds of thousands of distinct CDR3 sequences in the sample, about 40% were seen once. The antigens for these receptors are not known. The sample comprised blood. The receptor set was obtained from a girl between 5 and 17 years old with multiple sclerosis.

Here the CDR3 reads CASSPHQRPDSYNEQFF. The CDR3 region has the DNA TGTGCCAGCAGCCCCCACCAAAGACCTGACTCCTACAATGAGCAGTTCTTC. This rearrangement joins TRBV11-3 to TRBJ2-1; D is undetermined. From germline, CDR1 is SGHNT and CDR2 YENEEA. The length of the CDR3 is 17 residues. Trimming took off 5 bases at V and 0 bases at J, with 17 bases between the two ends.

The sample holds a few counts of this clonotype. The CDR3 is CASSLEAGEAEQFF. CDR3 bases: TGCGCCAGCAGCTTGGAGGCAGGGGAAGCTGAGCAGTTCTTC. This chain joins TRBV5-1 and TRBJ2-1; D may be TRBD1 (6 bases). The CDR3 has 14 residues. V was pared by 0 bases and J by 9 bases, with 13 bases between. CDR1 is SGHRS and CDR2 is YFSETQ in the germline V gene. Complete variable domain (other parts from reference TRBV5-1 and TRBJ2-1): KAGVTQTPRYLIKTRGQQVTLSCSPISGHRSVSWYQQTPGQGLQFLFEYFSETQRNKGNFPGRFSGRQFSNSRSEMNVSTLELGDSALYLCASSLEAGEAEQFFGPGTRLTVL.

Many counts were recorded for this clonotype. The chain carries TRBV12-3 or TRBV12-4 and TRBJ2-6, with D tentatively TRBD1 (5 bases). Trimming took 3 bases from V and 0 from J, leaving 9 bases between them. The CDR3 contains 16 residues. The CDR3 nucleotides are TGTGCCAGCAGTTTGGGGCTGGCCTCTGGGGCCAACGTCCTGACTTTC. Translating it yields CASSLGLASGANVLTF.

The chain recombines TRBV12-3 or TRBV12-4 with TRBJ2-7; TRBD2 might be the D (6 bases). V shed 5 bases and J shed 5 bases, with 19 bases lying between them. CDR3 length equals 15 residues. CDR3 region: CASSPRKGRPDEQYF. DNA for the CDR3: TGTGCCAGCAGTCCCCGGAAGGGGAGGCCGGACGAGCAGTACTTC.

In nucleotides, the CDR3 is TGTGCCACCGGACTCTGGGTCTACGAGCAGTACTTC. Its translation: CATGLWVYEQYF. The chain links TRBV10-3 to TRBJ2-7; D is possibly TRBD2 (5 bases). The CDR3 is 12 amino acids. Germline CDR1 ENHRY, CDR2 SYGVKD. The V end was cut by 10 bases, the J end by 3 bases, with 13 bases between.

The chain is built from TRBV7-2 and TRBJ1-2; D uncertain. V lost 4 bases, J lost 6 bases, and 12 bases lay in between. The CDR3 has 13 residues. Germline lookup yields CDR1 SGHTA and CDR2 FQGNSA. CDR3 bases: TGTGCCAGCAGCTCCCGGACGGTAGATGGCTACACCTTC. It is translated as CASSSRTVDGYTF. Full variable domain (outside the CDR3, taken from reference TRBV7-2 and TRBJ1-2): GAGVSQSPSNKVTEKGKDVELRCDPISGHTALYWYRQSLGQGLEFLIYFQGNSAPDKSGLPSDRFSAERTGGSVSTLTIQRTQQEDSAVYLCASSSRTVDGYTFGSGTRLTVV.